This T cell receptor (beta chain) was retrieved from a study of blood T cell repertoires in COVID-19. Trimming stripped 4 bases from V and 3 bases from J, with 10 bases between. Germline values: CDR1 PRHDT, CDR2 FYEKMQ (reference sequence). The CDR3 is made up of 14 amino acids. Here immunoSEQ multiplex PCR was the method, and the copy in TCRdb shows in-frame clones only, minus some. The repertoire holds fewer than 300,000 clones, with 83% as singletons. The sample was peripheral blood. The chain employs TRBV13 and TRBJ1-3; D is possibly TRBD1 (6 bases). The receptor comes from a woman aged 50 to 60 who had recovered from COVID-19. In nucleotides, the CDR3 is TGTGCCAGCAGCTCACAGGGCAGTGGAAACACCATATATTTT. As protein: CASSSQGSGNTIYF. Full variable domain (missing parts from reference TRBV13 and TRBJ1-3): AAGVIQSPRHLIKEKRETATLKCYPIPRHDTVYWYQQGPGQDPQFLISFYEKMQSDKGSIPDRFSAQQFSDYHSELNMSSLELGDSALYFCASSSQGSGNTIYFGEGSWLTVV.